This entry lists 32 T cell receptor beta chains sequenced from one sample in a study of Graves' ophthalmopathy and Graves' hyperthyroidism. Using RNA transcripts, the TCR beta CDR3 regions were amplified. HTBI-primed RT-PCR formed the first round, and a multiplex PCR formed the second. From the multiplex PCR reads, TCRdb called clonotypes with MiXCR, one entry per CDR3 protein. The sample holds almost 400,000 distinct CDR3 sequences; about a sixth are singletons and the top ten take roughly 1.5%. Source material: peripheral blood. The receptors here all came from a woman aged 18-35 years with Graves' ophthalmopathy.

This clonotype was observed many times. The chain recombines TRBV20-1 with TRBJ1-1; 10 nucleotides match TRBD1. The junction had 7 bases not matched to a gene; V was cut back by 5 bases and J by 1 base. Germline V gene data show CDR1 as DFQATT and CDR2 as SNEGSKA (reference sequence). This CDR3 is built from 15 residues. The DNA of the CDR3 is TGCAGTGCTGATGAGACAGGGGGCAAGAACACTGAAGCTTTCTTT. Translation: CSADETGGKNTEAFF.

This clonotype was counted many times. V is TRBV9 and J is TRBJ1-1, with 8 bases fitting TRBD1. V gave up 3 bases and J gave up 4 bases; unmatched junction bases: 8. This CDR3 has 15 amino acids. CDR1 and CDR2 (germline): SGDLS, YYNGEE. The chain's CDR3 is CASSASTGVSTEAFF. The CDR3 DNA reads as TGTGCCAGCAGCGCCTCGACAGGGGTCAGCACTGAAGCTTTCTTT.

The chain combines TRBV7-9 with TRBJ2-7; D may be TRBD1 (5 bases). The germline V gene encodes CDR1 SEHNR and CDR2 FQNEAQ (reference sequence). The V end lost 5 bases, the J end lost 3 bases, and 14 bases lay between the germline ends. The CDR3 is 14 residues long. CDR3 region: CASSRIQDSYEQYF. Written as DNA, the CDR3 is TGTGCCAGCAGCCGGATCCAAGACAGCTACGAGCAGTACTTC.

This clonotype was seen ten or more times. This rearrangement joins TRBV2 to TRBJ1-5, with 8 bases matching TRBD1. The germline V gene has CDR1 SNHLY and CDR2 FYNNEI. After removal of 7 bases from V and 3 bases from J, the junction contained 2 bases not matched to a gene. This CDR3 has 13 residues. The CDR3 DNA reads TGTGCCAGCAAGGGACAGGACAATCAGCCCCAGCATTTT. It specifies CASKGQDNQPQHF.

In its sample, this clonotype was seen many times. This chain joins TRBV30 and TRBJ1-3, with a tentative D call TRBD1 (5 bases). Between the trimmed V and J ends, which lost 1 base and 0 bases, there was a span of 7 bases. Germline CDR1 reads GTSNPN; CDR2 reads SVGIG (reference sequence). This CDR3 is built from 14 residues. The DNA of the CDR3 is TGTGCCTGGAGTGAGGGGCACTCTGGAAACACCATATATTTT. The encoded protein is CAWSEGHSGNTIYF. Full variable domain (outside the CDR3, taken from reference TRBV30 and TRBJ1-3): SQTIHQWPATLVQPVGSPLSLECTVEGTSNPNLYWYRQAAGRGLQLLFYSVGIGQISSEVPQNLSASRPQDRQFILSSKKLLLSDSGFYLCAWSEGHSGNTIYFGEGSWLTVV.

This clonotype occurred many times. The chain is built from TRBV3-1 and TRBJ2-2; D is possibly TRBD1 (5 bases). The ends were cut back, 3 bases at V and 8 bases at J, with 19 bases in the middle. Germline V gene lookup returns CDR1 LGHDT and CDR2 YNNKEL (reference sequence). The CDR3 is 16 amino acids. The CDR3 sequence: CASSHPAADTSGELFF. The CDR3 DNA follows: TGTGCCAGCAGCCATCCCGCCGCGGACACAAGTGGGGAGCTGTTTTTT. The full variable domain, rest sourced from reference TRBV3-1 and TRBJ2-2, is DTAVSQTPKYLVTQMGNDKSIKCEQNLGHDTMYWYKQDSKKFLKIMFSYNNKELIINETVPNRFSPKSPDKAHLNLHINSLELGDSAVYFCASSHPAADTSGELFFGEGSRLTVL.

This clonotype came up many times. The V and J genes are TRBV5-1 and TRBJ1-1, with 9 bases matching TRBD1. This CDR3 contains 15 residues. The V and J ends lost 4 bases and 4 bases, in that order; junction bases with no gene match: 8. Germline V gives CDR1 SGHRS, CDR2 YFSETQ. The CDR3 loop reads CASSPPGQGGTEAFF. In nucleotides, the CDR3 is TGCGCCAGCAGCCCCCCGGGACAGGGCGGCACTGAAGCTTTCTTT.

This clonotype was picked up many times. The J gene is TRBJ2-7, the V gene TRBV11-2, with D maybe TRBD2 (6 bases). This CDR3 has 17 residues. Germline assignment: CDR1 SGHAT and CDR2 FQNNGV. V shed 2 bases and J shed 1 base, with 18 bases lying between them. DNA of the CDR3: TGTGCCAGCAGCTTATCTAAATGGACTACGTATTCCTACGAGCAGTACTTC. It specifies CASSLSKWTTYSYEQYF.

This clonotype occurred many times. The V call is TRBV4-2, the J call TRBJ2-7, with no clear D. CDR3 length: 15 residues. From germline, CDR1 is LGHNA and CDR2 YNFKEQ. The V gene lost 1 base and the J gene lost 0 bases, with 10 bases spanning the gap. The CDR3, as DNA: TGTGCCAGCAGCCAAGGGACCGGGCCCTCCTACGAGCAGTACTTC. Translated: CASSQGTGPSYEQYF.

This clonotype has a count of ten or more. The J gene is TRBJ1-2, the V gene TRBV3-1, with 7 bases matching TRBD1. The CDR3 sequence is 18 residues long. Trimming removed 0 bases from V and 8 bases from J; junction bases left unmatched: 18. Germline V gene sequence: CDR1 LGHDT, CDR2 YNNKEL (reference sequence). This chain's CDR3 is CASSQEATGWFLEDGYTF. In nucleotides, the CDR3 is TGTGCCAGCAGCCAAGAAGCGACAGGGTGGTTCTTGGAGGACGGCTACACCTTC.

The chain uses TRBV6-2 or TRBV6-3 and TRBJ2-7; 11 bases match TRBD2. V was clipped by 6 bases and J by 3 bases; unmatched bases: 10. Germline V gene sequence: CDR1 MNHEY, CDR2 SVGEGT. The CDR3 extends over 16 amino acids. CDR3 sequence reads: CASRDETSGSFYEQYF. The DNA for the CDR3 is TGTGCCAGCAGAGACGAAACTAGCGGGAGTTTCTACGAGCAGTACTTC.

This clonotype was seen repeatedly, ten times or more. The V gene is TRBV29-1, the J gene TRBJ2-7; 7 bases map to TRBD2. With 2 bases clipped from V and 2 bases from J, the junction kept 9 bases outside the gene matches. From germline, CDR1 is SQVTM and CDR2 ANQGSEA. The CDR3 loop spans 15 amino acids. The CDR3 DNA sequence: TGCAGCGTTGAATGGGGAGGGAAGCGGCCCTACGAGCAGTACTTC. Amino acids: CSVEWGGKRPYEQYF.

In its sample, this clonotype was seen a few times. The CDR3 sequence is CASSPGGAPEAFF. CDR3 in DNA: TGTGCCAGCAGTCCGGGGGGGGCTCCTGAAGCTTTCTTT. The rearrangement uses TRBV12-3 or TRBV12-4 and TRBJ1-1; a possible D gene is TRBD1 (6 bases). The ends were cut back, 5 bases at V and 6 bases at J, with 13 bases in the middle. CDR3 size: 13 residues.

This chain uses TRBV6-2 or TRBV6-3 with TRBJ1-1; a possible D gene is TRBD1 (6 bases). Trimming took off 6 bases at V and 3 bases at J, with 14 bases between the two ends. CDR3 length: 14 amino acids. The germline V gene encodes CDR1 MNHEY and CDR2 SVGEGT. CDR3 sequence (DNA): TGTGCCAGCAGGTCGGAGGGGGGGCACACTGAAGCTTTCTTT. Residues: CASRSEGGHTEAFF.

A single count supports this clonotype. V gene TRBV6-2 or TRBV6-3 combines with J gene TRBJ1-5; 10 bases match TRBD1. V was pared by 7 bases and J by 8 bases, with 5 bases of the junction left unmatched. This CDR3 contains 13 residues. The germline V gene has CDR1 MNHEY and CDR2 SVGEGT. The CDR3 coding sequence is TGTGCCAGCACCCAGGACAGGGGGGAGCCCCAGCATTTT. It encodes CASTQDRGEPQHF.

This clonotype was picked up many times. J is TRBJ2-5 and V is TRBV20-1; 9 bases are a match to TRBD2. CDR1 is DFQATT and CDR2 is SNEGSKA in the germline V gene (reference sequence). The CDR3 is made up of 14 amino acids. V gave up 6 bases and J gave up 5 bases; unmatched junction bases: 10. The CDR3 loop is CSAREAGGRETQYF. CDR3 coding DNA: TGCAGTGCGAGGGAAGCGGGGGGTCGGGAGACCCAGTACTTC.

This clonotype was seen repeatedly, ten times or more. The gene calls are TRBV5-1 and TRBJ2-5; perhaps TRBD2 as D (6 bases). V shed 2 bases and J shed 10 bases, with 9 bases lying between them. Looked up from germline, CDR1 is SGHRS and CDR2 is YFSETQ. The CDR3 runs to 11 residues. CDR3 bases: TGCGCCAGCAGCTTCGGGGAGGACCAGTACTTC. As protein: CASSFGEDQYF. The complete variable domain, with remaining parts taken from reference TRBV5-1 and TRBJ2-5, reads KAGVTQTPRYLIKTRGQQVTLSCSPISGHRSVSWYQQTPGQGLQFLFEYFSETQRNKGNFPGRFSGRQFSNSRSEMNVSTLELGDSALYLCASSFGEDQYFGPGTRLLVL.

CDR3 coding DNA: TGTGCCAGCATCGAAGGGGGTACCAGAAAGACCCAGTACTTC. Its translation: CASIEGGTRKTQYF. The chain uses TRBV6-2 or TRBV6-3 and TRBJ2-5; D may be TRBD1 (6 bases). Germline assignment: CDR1 MNHEY and CDR2 SVGEGT. The V gene lost 7 bases and the J gene lost 6 bases, with 18 bases spanning the gap. The CDR3 is made up of 14 amino acids.

This clonotype has a count of ten or more. This rearrangement joins TRBV30 to TRBJ2-2, with unresolved D. Germline-derived CDR1 and CDR2 are GTSNPN and SVGIG (reference sequence). V gave up 3 bases and J gave up 2 bases, with 10 bases separating them. The CDR3 totals 14 residues. The CDR3 DNA reads as TGTGCCTGGAGCTGGGGTAGCAACACCGGGGAGCTGTTTTTT. It translates to CAWSWGSNTGELFF. Full variable domain (rest looked up from reference TRBV30 and TRBJ2-2): SQTIHQWPATLVQPVGSPLSLECTVEGTSNPNLYWYRQAAGRGLQLLFYSVGIGQISSEVPQNLSASRPQDRQFILSSKKLLLSDSGFYLCAWSWGSNTGELFFGEGSRLTVL.

In this sample, this clonotype turned up many times. The chain recombines TRBV6-2 or TRBV6-3 with TRBJ1-1; D gene unclear. This CDR3 has 13 residues. V was clipped by 6 bases and J by 7 bases, with 15 bases between them. Germline V gene sequence: CDR1 MNHEY, CDR2 SVGEGT. This CDR3 reads CASSLRSQIEAFF. The CDR3 DNA follows: TGTGCCAGCAGCCTCCGTAGTCAGATTGAAGCTTTCTTT.

This clonotype was seen at least ten times. The chain is built from TRBV28 and TRBJ2-7, with D perhaps matching TRBD2 (6 bases). Germline lookup yields CDR1 MDHEN and CDR2 SYDVKM. Between the trimmed V and J ends, which lost 4 bases and 2 bases, there was a span of 27 bases. The CDR3 consists of 19 residues. The CDR3 DNA follows: TGTGCCAGCAGTTCCCCAACTAGCATGGGAATTCGGGGACCCTACGAGCAGTACTTC. Encoded protein: CASSSPTSMGIRGPYEQYF.

This clonotype was detected many times. The chain employs TRBV2 and TRBJ2-7; tentative D call: TRBD2 (5 bases). V gave up 6 bases and J gave up 7 bases, with 7 bases separating them. The CDR3 is 10 residues long. Per the germline V gene, CDR1 is SNHLY and CDR2 is FYNNEI. The CDR3 region is CASSLAEQYF. The CDR3 DNA reads as TGTGCCAGCAGCCTAGCAGAGCAGTACTTC.

This clonotype was detected many times. V and J are TRBV12-3 or TRBV12-4 and TRBJ1-6; D is uncertain. This CDR3 is built from 12 residues. V lost 4 bases to trimming and J lost 5 bases, with 3 bases between them. The CDR3 region is CASSSHNSPLHF. CDR3 DNA: TGTGCCAGCAGTTCTCATAATTCACCCCTCCACTTT.

This clonotype was seen repeatedly, ten times or more. J is TRBJ1-1 and V is TRBV20-1; 10 bases map to TRBD1. This CDR3 spans 16 amino acids. In germline, CDR1 is DFQATT, CDR2 SNEGSKA (reference sequence). V lost 2 bases and J lost 5; bases outside the gene matches: 11. The CDR3 bases are TGCAGTGCTAGATTCCCGGGACAGGGGTTGGGGACTGAAGCTTTCTTT. It is translated as CSARFPGQGLGTEAFF.

This clonotype was counted at least ten times. This rearrangement joins TRBV9 to TRBJ1-1, with D perhaps TRBD1 (6 bases). Per the germline V gene, CDR1 is SGDLS and CDR2 is YYNGEE. The V gene lost 0 bases and the J gene lost 3 bases, with 9 bases spanning the gap. This CDR3 is 14 amino acids long. CDR3 sequence (DNA): TGTGCCAGCAGCGTAGGCCACAGGGACACTGAAGCTTTCTTT. The encoded protein is CASSVGHRDTEAFF.

This clonotype was counted ten times or more. The chain has TRBV20-1 and TRBJ1-1; the D is unclear. V was trimmed by 3 bases and J by 0 bases, leaving 5 bases between them. Germline lookup yields CDR1 DFQATT and CDR2 SNEGSKA (reference sequence). The CDR3 length is 12 residues. Here the CDR3 reads CSASSVNTEAFF. Written as DNA, the CDR3 is TGCAGTGCTAGCTCGGTGAACACTGAAGCTTTCTTT.

This clonotype was counted many times. For the CDR3, the DNA is TGTGCCTGGAGTGTGGGTGGGGCCAGTGGCTACACCTTC. Protein: CAWSVGGASGYTF. The rearrangement uses TRBV30 and TRBJ1-2; D might be TRBD1 (5 bases). The germline gives CDR1 GTSNPN, CDR2 SVGIG (reference sequence). The V end lost 0 bases, the J end lost 7 bases, and 12 bases lay between the germline ends. The CDR3 has 13 residues.

This clonotype was detected many times. The gene calls are TRBV7-2 and TRBJ2-2; D is unclear. Germline CDR1 reads SGHTA; CDR2 reads FQGNSA. V lost 1 base and J 7 bases, leaving 4 bases between the germline ends. This CDR3 is built from 12 residues. CDR3 sequence: CASSLVGGELFF. The CDR3 coding sequence is TGTGCCAGCAGCTTAGTGGGCGGGGAGCTGTTTTTT.

At least ten counts were recorded for this clonotype. CDR3 protein: CASSLGWGTEETQYF. For the CDR3, the DNA is TGTGCCAGCAGCTTAGGATGGGGGACGGAAGAGACCCAGTACTTC. The rearrangement joins TRBV7-9 to TRBJ2-5; either TRBD1 or TRBD2 may fit D (5 bases each). The V gene lost 1 base and the J gene lost 3 bases, with 12 bases spanning the gap. There are 15 residues in the CDR3. Germline V gene sequence: CDR1 SEHNR, CDR2 FQNEAQ (reference sequence). Together with reference TRBV7-9 and TRBJ2-5, the CDR3 gives the full variable domain: DTGVSQNPRHKITKRGQNVTFRCDPISEHNRLYWYRQTLGQGPEFLTYFQNEAQLEKSRLLSDRFSAERPKGSFSTLEIQRTEQGDSAMYLCASSLGWGTEETQYFGPGTRLLVL.

This clonotype was seen ten or more times. The V and J genes are TRBV28 and TRBJ1-5; D might be TRBD1 (5 bases). The germline V gene encodes CDR1 MDHEN and CDR2 SYDVKM. V was pared by 10 bases and J by 4 bases, with 17 bases between. The CDR3 length is 14 residues. CDR3 DNA sequence: TGTGCCACCAACCATGGGACTGTTAATCAGCCCCAGCATTTT. Its translation is CATNHGTVNQPQHF.

This rearrangement joins TRBV7-3 to TRBJ1-6, with a possible D match to TRBD1 (6 bases). Per the germline V gene, CDR1 is SGHTA and CDR2 is FQGTGA. V lost 6 bases and J 5 bases, leaving 11 bases between the germline ends. The CDR3 contains 14 residues. CDR3 loop: CASSQGQNNSPLHF. The CDR3 bases are TGTGCCAGCAGTCAGGGGCAGAATAATTCACCCCTCCACTTT. Drawing the rest from reference TRBV7-3 and TRBJ1-6, the complete variable domain is GAGVSQTPSNKVTEKGKYVELRCDPISGHTALYWYRQSLGQGPEFLIYFQGTGAADDSGLPNDRFFAVRPEGSVSTLKIQRTERGDSAVYLCASSQGQNNSPLHFGNGTRLTVT.

This clonotype was seen repeatedly, ten times or more. The chain couples TRBV7-9 to TRBJ2-4; D is ambiguous. Trimming removed 5 bases from V and 0 bases from J, with 11 bases in between. The germline V gene has CDR1 SEHNR and CDR2 FQNEAQ (reference sequence). The CDR3 has 15 amino acids. The CDR3 reads CASSTSGLAKNIQYF. The CDR3 DNA sequence: TGTGCCAGCAGCACTTCTGGGCTAGCCAAAAACATTCAGTACTTC.